The TCR beta chain under discussion was sequenced for a study of identical twins. Overall study results and limits: Beta clonotypes that were abundant in cord blood contained fewer insertions, a pattern absent from memory repertoires. Models underestimated how often monozygotic twins shared out-of-frame TCR alpha.

Template switching (which added a universal primer site) was used, and cDNA carried unique molecular identifiers. Each CDR3 protein is one row after TCRdb ran MiXCR on the 5' RACE reads. The top ten hold roughly 1.6% of the sample, which has hundreds of thousands of distinct CDR3 sequences, approximately 6% seen once. With respect to this clonotype: Its antigen is not identified.

The germline V and J ends were trimmed by 7 bases and 6 bases, with 18 bases remaining between them. This CDR3 is 14 amino acids long. The sequencing input was naive T cells sorted from blood. This chain connects TRBV12-3 or TRBV12-4 to TRBJ1-1; D unresolved. This clonotype originated in a man in his late teens or twenties in good health. CDR3 in amino acids: CASTSPEEWPEAFF. CDR3 nucleotides: TGTGCCAGCACCTCCCCCGAGGAGTGGCCTGAAGCTTTCTTT.